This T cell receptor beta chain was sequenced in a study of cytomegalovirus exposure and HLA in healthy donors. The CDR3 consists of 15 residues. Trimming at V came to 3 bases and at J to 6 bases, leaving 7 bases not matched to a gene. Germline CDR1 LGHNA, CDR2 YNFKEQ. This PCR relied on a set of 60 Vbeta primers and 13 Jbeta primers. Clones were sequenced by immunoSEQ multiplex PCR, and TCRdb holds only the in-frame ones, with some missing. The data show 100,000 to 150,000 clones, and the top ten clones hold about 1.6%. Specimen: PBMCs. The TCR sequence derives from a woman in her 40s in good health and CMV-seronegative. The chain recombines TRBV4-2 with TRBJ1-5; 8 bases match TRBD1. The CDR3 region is CASSHDGQGSQPQHF. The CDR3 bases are TGTGCCAGCAGCCATGACGGACAGGGAAGTCAGCCCCAGCATTTT.